One sample yielded the 24 T cell receptor beta chains listed below, sequenced in a study of blood T cell repertoires in COVID-19 (dated by TCRdb to 2018 to 2021). Libraries were made using the immunoSEQ multiplex PCR assay. As stored in TCRdb, this immuneACCESS dataset retains in-frame rearrangements with V and J assigned. A fraction of the clones does not appear; measured against another copy, unresolved V genes explain less than half of the discrepancy, and the remainder lacks a known reason. For this sample there are about 260,000 clones; approximately 85% appear just once. Roughly 2% of the sample comes from the top ten. The specimen was PBMCs or T cells enriched from blood (not recorded which). The receptors shown here come from a woman aged 45-65 years who had recovered from COVID-19.

Concerning this clone: The sample has other DNA sequences that encode this CDR3 too. This sequence joins TRBV18 and TRBJ1-1; 7 bases agree with TRBD1. J gave up 0 bases and V 2 bases, and 3 bases lay outside the gene matches. Germline values: CDR1 KGHSH, CDR2 LQKENI. CDR3 length equals 15 residues. CDR3 sequence reads: CASSPLGQLNTEAFF. The CDR3 DNA follows: TGTGCCAGCTCACCATTGGGACAGCTGAACACTGAAGCTTTCTTT.

This clone has just one count. The chain couples TRBV18 to TRBJ1-1; D gene ambiguous. The ends were cut back, 8 bases at V and 1 base at J, with 14 bases in the middle. The CDR3 has 14 residues. The V gene's germline CDR1 is KGHSH and CDR2 LQKENI. The CDR3 here is CASQISAGNTEAFF. CDR3 nucleotides: TGTGCCAGCCAAATTAGCGCCGGGAACACTGAAGCTTTCTTT.

This sequence joins TRBV28 and TRBJ1-1; D remains ambiguous. Trimming took 2 bases from V and 1 from J, leaving 11 bases between them. Looked up from germline, CDR1 is MDHEN and CDR2 is SYDVKM. This CDR3 has 15 amino acids. This chain's CDR3 is CASSLMPRANTEAFF. In nucleotides, the CDR3 is TGTGCCAGCAGTTTAATGCCGAGGGCGAACACTGAAGCTTTCTTT.

V and J are TRBV4-2 and TRBJ1-2; D is ambiguous. The CDR3 consists of 16 residues. Looked up from germline, CDR1 is LGHNA and CDR2 is YNFKEQ. Trimming removed 0 bases at V and 2 bases at J, with 13 bases between. The CDR3 region has the DNA TGTGCCAGCAGCCAAGATTACGGTCGGTTCAACTATGGCTACACCTTC. Residues: CASSQDYGRFNYGYTF.

The CDR3 DNA follows: TGTGCCAGCAGTTCGGGAGACTATGGCTACACCTTC. Protein product: CASSSGDYGYTF. This chain uses TRBV28 with TRBJ1-2; D uncertain. V was pared by 4 bases and J by 3 bases, with 6 bases between. The CDR3 spans 12 residues. Per germline, CDR1 MDHEN and CDR2 SYDVKM.

Details on this clone: An end of the junction does not agree with germline; a read error may underlie this. The V call is TRBV7-9, the J call TRBJ1-1; D ambiguous. Germline V gene lookup returns CDR1 SEHNR and CDR2 FQNEAQ (reference sequence). The CDR3 has 13 residues. This CDR3 reads CASNLGFGTEAFF. CDR3 sequence (DNA): TGTGCCAGCAACTTAGGGTTCGGCACTGAAGCTTTCTTT.

The DNA for the CDR3 is TGTGCCAGCAGGGGACAGGCCGCAGATACGCAGTATTTT. Protein: CASRGQAADTQYF. V is TRBV6-5 and J is TRBJ2-3; 8 nucleotides align to TRBD1. The CDR3 covers 13 residues. Germline trimming cut 6 bases from V and 4 bases from J; bases unmatched to any gene: 3. Germline CDR1 and CDR2: MNHEY and SVGAGI.

The chain uses TRBV9 and TRBJ1-3; D uncertain. V lost 4 bases and J 1 base, leaving 9 bases between the germline ends. The CDR3 is 14 residues long. The germline V gene encodes CDR1 SGDLS and CDR2 YYNGEE. The CDR3 here is CASSPLESGNTIYF. In DNA form, the CDR3 reads TGTGCCAGCAGCCCTCTGGAGTCTGGAAACACCATATATTTT.

This chain joins TRBV6-5 and TRBJ1-2; 7 bases map to TRBD1. The CDR3 is 14 amino acids. The trim removed 2 bases at V and 2 bases at J, leaving 2 bases unmatched. Looked up from germline, CDR1 is MNHEY and CDR2 is SVGAGI. CDR3 in DNA: TGTGCCAGCAGTTACGACAGGGAAAACTATGGCTACACCTTC. This translates into CASSYDRENYGYTF.

As DNA, the CDR3 is TGTGCCAGCAGCCCCAACAGGGAGACCTATGGCTACACCTTC. Translating it yields CASSPNRETYGYTF. The rearrangement joins TRBV11-2 to TRBJ1-2; possible D gene TRBD1, 6 bases. There are 14 residues in the CDR3. Looked up from germline, CDR1 is SGHAT and CDR2 is FQNNGV. V lost 5 bases and J lost 4, with 14 bases in between. The entire variable domain, with the rest obtained from reference TRBV11-2 and TRBJ1-2, is as follows: EAGVAQSPRYKIIEKRQSVAFWCNPISGHATLYWYQQILGQGPKLLIQFQNNGVVDDSQLPKDRFSAERLKGVDSTLKIQPAKLEDSAVYLCASSPNRETYGYTFGSGTRLTVV.

The rearrangement uses TRBV14 and TRBJ2-3, with 7 bases matching TRBD1. The germline gives CDR1 SGHDN, CDR2 FVKESK. The J segment lost 2 bases and the V segment lost 3 bases, leaving 5 bases of the junction unmatched. The length of the CDR3 is 15 residues. The CDR3 DNA follows: TGTGCCAGCAGCCATCCGACAGGGATCACAGATACGCAGTATTTT. Translating it yields CASSHPTGITDTQYF.

The count of this clone is one. The CDR3: CASSPPGSNQPQHF. The CDR3 region has the DNA TGTGCCAGCAGCCCCCCGGGTAGCAATCAGCCCCAGCATTTT. The rearrangement joins TRBV9 to TRBJ1-5; D uncertain. Per germline, CDR1 SGDLS and CDR2 YYNGEE. The CDR3 spans 14 residues. Between the trimmed V and J ends, which lost 4 bases and 0 bases, there was a span of 8 bases.

The J gene is TRBJ2-1, the V gene TRBV5-1; 8 bases line up with TRBD2. CDR1 and CDR2 (germline): SGHRS, YFSETQ. V gave up 2 bases and J gave up 7 bases; unmatched junction bases: 8. This CDR3 is 15 amino acids long. The DNA of the CDR3 is TGCGCCAGCAGCTTCACTAGCGGTCCTAGGAATGAGCAGTTCTTC. Amino acids: CASSFTSGPRNEQFF.

The chain is built from TRBV9 and TRBJ1-6; 9 positions match TRBD1. Germline values: CDR1 SGDLS, CDR2 YYNGEE. V was pared by 3 bases and J by 7 bases, with 2 bases of the junction left unmatched. This CDR3 has 14 amino acids. CDR3 bases: TGTGCCAGCAGCGCCGGGACAGGGAATTCACCCCTCCACTTT. It encodes CASSAGTGNSPLHF.

Only a few counts were recorded for this clone. This sequence joins TRBV14 and TRBJ1-6, with 9 bases lining up with TRBD1. After removal of 4 bases from V and 6 bases from J, the junction contained 4 bases not matched to a gene. The CDR3 is 15 residues long. The germline gives CDR1 SGHDN, CDR2 FVKESK. This chain's CDR3 is CASSPTGGPNSPLHF. CDR3 DNA: TGTGCCAGCAGCCCCACAGGGGGCCCTAATTCACCCCTCCACTTT.

CDR3 protein: CASRGGGSEAFF. CDR3 bases: TGTGCCAGCCGGGGGGGTGGGAGTGAAGCTTTCTTT. The V gene is TRBV2, the J gene TRBJ1-1, with D perhaps matching TRBD1 (5 bases). Trimming took off 8 bases at V and 7 bases at J, with 14 bases between the two ends. Germline V gene lookup returns CDR1 SNHLY and CDR2 FYNNEI. The CDR3 is 12 amino acids.

The chain recombines TRBV9 with TRBJ2-3, with D perhaps TRBD2 (6 bases). This CDR3 has 16 residues. V was clipped by 7 bases and J by 4 bases, with 22 bases between them. The V gene's germline CDR1 is SGDLS and CDR2 YYNGEE. CDR3 nucleotides: TGTGCCAGCCAAAGCGGGTGGCGGGAACTGCCAGATACGCAGTATTTT. It yields the protein CASQSGWRELPDTQYF.

CDR3: CASSPGAGGIKTQYF. The CDR3, as DNA: TGTGCCAGCAGTCCCGGGGCGGGGGGGATAAAGACCCAGTACTTC. The chain couples TRBV6-5 to TRBJ2-5, with 9 bases that match TRBD2. The V and J ends lost 5 bases and 6 bases, in that order; junction bases with no gene match: 10. Germline CDR1 and CDR2: MNHEY and SVGAGI. The length of the CDR3 is 15 residues.

This clone was observed a single time. The chain recombines TRBV19 with TRBJ2-7, with no clear D. CDR3 size: 12 residues. CDR1 is LNHDA and CDR2 is SQIVND in the germline V gene (reference sequence). Trimming left V 3 bases short and J 3 bases short, with 6 bases between. This CDR3 is CASSINGYEQYF. The CDR3 DNA reads as TGTGCCAGTAGTATTAACGGCTACGAGCAGTACTTC. The whole variable domain, remainder taken from reference TRBV19 and TRBJ2-7, is DGGITQSPKYLFRKEGQNVTLSCEQNLNHDAMYWYRQDPGQGLRLIYYSQIVNDFQKGDIAEGYSVSREKKESFPLTVTSAQKNPTAFYLCASSINGYEQYFGPGTRLTVT.

J is TRBJ2-1 and V is TRBV3-1 (or the pseudogene TRBV3-2), with D unclear. Trimming shortened V by 5 bases and J by 7 bases, and 6 bases separated the two germline ends. Germline CDR1 LGHDT, CDR2 YNNKEL (reference sequence). There are 11 residues in the CDR3. The CDR3 DNA sequence: TGTGCCAGCAGCAACGGGAATGAGCAGTTCTTC. Translating it yields CASSNGNEQFF.

The chain links TRBV7-2 to TRBJ1-5; the D is unclear. The V end lost 1 base, the J end lost 1 base, and 5 bases lay between the germline ends. The CDR3 is made up of 14 amino acids. CDR1 and CDR2 from the germline V gene are SGHTA and FQGNSA. In nucleotides, the CDR3 is TGTGCCAGCAGCTTAGTAATGAGCAATCAGCCCCAGCATTTT. Translation: CASSLVMSNQPQHF.

This rearrangement joins TRBV23-1 to TRBJ1-1, with no clear D. TRBV23-1 is an open reading frame, and its role is uncertain. This CDR3 contains 14 residues. Trimming pared 6 bases from V and 2 bases from J, leaving 13 bases between. CDR3 protein: CASRPNRDNTEAFF. The CDR3 coding sequence is TGCGCCAGCAGACCCAACAGAGATAACACTGAAGCTTTCTTT.

A few counts support this clone. The chain carries TRBV10-3 and TRBJ2-2, with 9 nucleotides matching TRBD2. The CDR3 has 14 amino acids. J lost 5 bases, V lost 3 bases, and 1 base had no gene match. Germline V gene data show CDR1 as ENHRY and CDR2 as SYGVKD. CDR3 coding DNA: TGTGCCATCAGTGATCTAGCGGGGACCGGGGAGCTGTTTTTT. As protein: CAISDLAGTGELFF.

Many counts were recorded for this clone. This chain uses TRBV5-8 with TRBJ1-3, with D unresolved. Trimming took 5 bases from V and 3 from J, leaving 18 bases between them. Germline CDR1 reads SGHTS; CDR2 reads YDEGEE. The CDR3 spans 16 residues. CDR3 sequence: CASRTWPRGDGNTIYF. CDR3 coding DNA: TGTGCCAGCAGAACCTGGCCCCGCGGGGATGGAAACACCATATATTTT.